The 12 T cell receptor beta chains reported below all come from one sample, sequenced in a study of T cells in Graves' hyperthyroidism and ophthalmopathy. Template material for amplifying TCR beta CDR3 regions consisted of RNA transcripts. In the first-round RT-PCR of the TCR CDR3, the HTBI primer set was used. MiXCR, run by TCRdb on the multiplex PCR reads, gives a single entry per CDR3 protein. The repertoire has approximately 530,000 distinct CDR3 sequences, over 15% of them found once; the top ten carry 18%. The sequencing sample was made of blood. These TCRs come from a woman between 18 and 29 years old with Graves' hyperthyroidism.

This clonotype was counted at least ten times. V gene TRBV7-9 combines with J gene TRBJ1-1; D not resolved. The ends were cut back, 1 base at V and 7 bases at J, with 7 bases in the middle. The germline CDR1 and CDR2 sequences are SEHNR and FQNEAQ (reference sequence). The CDR3 loop spans 12 amino acids. CDR3 coding DNA: TGTGCCAGCAGCTTAGAGGAGGGTGAAGCTTTCTTT. Translating gives CASSLEEGEAFF.

There are a few counts of this clonotype. This sequence joins TRBV6-1 and TRBJ1-3, with D hard to call. CDR3 length equals 16 residues. Trimming removed 1 base from V and 0 bases from J, with 10 bases in between. Germline CDR1 reads MNHNS; CDR2 reads SASEGT. This CDR3 reads CASSEGVTSSGNTIYF. CDR3 DNA: TGTGCCAGCAGTGAAGGTGTGACAAGCTCTGGAAACACCATATATTTT.

This clonotype has a count of ten or more. This chain uses TRBV12-3 or TRBV12-4 with TRBJ1-2, with a possible D match to TRBD1 (5 bases). The V end lost 0 bases, the J end lost 5 bases, and 13 bases lay between the germline ends. The CDR3 totals 15 residues. CDR3 sequence reads: CASSLAGAGVYGYTF. The CDR3 coding sequence is TGTGCCAGCAGTTTAGCTGGGGCCGGTGTGTATGGCTACACCTTC.

The J gene is TRBJ2-1, the V gene TRBV6-2 or TRBV6-3; a weak D match, TRBD2 (5 bases). The germline V gene encodes CDR1 MNHEY and CDR2 SVGEGT. V lost 4 bases, J lost 10 bases, and 14 bases lay in between. The CDR3 sequence is 13 residues long. The CDR3 DNA reads TGTGCCAGCAGTTCCCAACTAGTGCGAGAGCAGTTCTTC. Translated: CASSSQLVREQFF.

This clonotype has ten or more counts. The J gene is TRBJ2-1, the V gene TRBV12-3 or TRBV12-4, with 13 bases aligning to TRBD2. This CDR3 spans 14 amino acids. The junction had 7 bases not matched to a gene; V was cut back by 5 bases and J by 12 bases. The chain's CDR3 is CASSPRTSGSPQFF. CDR3 DNA sequence: TGTGCCAGCAGTCCCCGGACTAGCGGGAGCCCGCAGTTCTTC.

This clonotype was counted at least ten times. The chain links TRBV20-1 to TRBJ1-4; D unclear. CDR1 is DFQATT and CDR2 is SNEGSKA in the germline V gene (reference sequence). V shed 0 bases and J shed 1 base, with 12 bases lying between them. The CDR3 extends over 16 amino acids. CDR3 nucleotides: TGCAGTGCTAGAGATCTCGGGGATATAACTAATGAAAAACTGTTTTTT. Protein product: CSARDLGDITNEKLFF.

This clonotype has more than one count but fewer than ten. This rearrangement joins TRBV7-2 to TRBJ1-1; the D is unclear. Trimming took 5 bases from V and 1 from J, leaving 11 bases between them. The CDR3 contains 14 residues. CDR1 and CDR2 (germline): SGHTA, FQGNSA. CDR3 loop: CASSRPRRNTEAFF. The CDR3 DNA reads TGTGCCAGCAGCCGTCCCCGGAGGAACACTGAAGCTTTCTTT.

This clonotype was observed at least ten times. The rearrangement links TRBV2 to TRBJ2-7; D is tentatively TRBD1 or TRBD2 (7 bases each). Germline V lookup: CDR1 SNHLY, CDR2 FYNNEI. This CDR3 contains 13 residues. V lost 6 bases and J 4 bases, leaving 13 bases between the germline ends. The CDR3 region is CASSTGGQYEQYF. As DNA, the CDR3 is TGTGCCAGCAGCACGGGGGGACAGTACGAGCAGTACTTC. The full variable domain, rest sourced from reference TRBV2 and TRBJ2-7, is EPEVTQTPSHQVTQMGQEVILRCVPISNHLYFYWYRQILGQKVEFLVSFYNNEISEKSEIFDDQFSVERPDGSNFTLKIRSTKLEDSAMYFCASSTGGQYEQYFGPGTRLTVT.

This chain connects TRBV20-1 to TRBJ2-7; 9 bases fit TRBD2. Trimming removed 0 bases from V and 1 base from J; junction bases left unmatched: 4. Germline assignment: CDR1 DFQATT and CDR2 SNEGSKA (reference sequence). This CDR3 comprises 15 residues. CDR3: CSARDVLAGSYEQYF. The CDR3 DNA follows: TGCAGTGCTAGAGATGTTCTAGCGGGATCCTACGAGCAGTACTTC.

The sample holds a few counts of this clonotype. The chain uses TRBV5-1 and TRBJ1-2; TRBD1 might be the D (5 bases). V was trimmed by 7 bases and J by 1 base, leaving 17 bases between them. Germline V gene lookup returns CDR1 SGHRS and CDR2 YFSETQ. CDR3 length equals 15 residues. The CDR3 DNA reads TGCGCCAGCGGGCCCGGGGGACTAGATAACTATGGCTACACCTTC. Its translation is CASGPGGLDNYGYTF.

The chain couples TRBV29-1 to TRBJ1-2; 8 bases align to TRBD1. V lost 5 bases and J lost 8; bases outside the gene matches: 10. Per the germline V gene, CDR1 is SQVTM and CDR2 is ANQGSEA. The CDR3 spans 13 residues. Written as DNA, the CDR3 is TGCAGCGTTCAAAGACAGGGGCTCAGCGGCTACACCTTC. Protein product: CSVQRQGLSGYTF.

The chain recombines TRBV18 with TRBJ2-7; the match to TRBD2 covers 10 bases. The CDR3 length is 14 residues. Trimming at V came to 3 bases and at J to 6 bases, leaving 5 bases not matched to a gene. Germline V gene data show CDR1 as KGHSH and CDR2 as LQKENI. DNA of the CDR3: TGTGCCAGCTCACCTTCTAGCGGGAGCCCCGAGCAGTACTTC. This codes for CASSPSSGSPEQYF.